This TCR beta chain came from a study of T cell repertoires in cytomegalovirus infection. About the study: The study used recently identified HLA-C-restricted and well-studied HLA-B-restricted CMV epitopes. From public TCR beta signatures came an indication of both CMV infection and matching HLA type. Study-wide points: Within the response measured ex vivo, HLA-C-restricted CMV-specific TCR beta clonotypes were dominant.

TCRdb re-called the reads with MiXCR, one entry per CDR3 protein. The repertoire includes 400,000 to 600,000 distinct CDR3 sequences, 40% to 50% of them detected once, and 43% sits in the top ten. The CDR3 runs to 15 residues. V lost 1 base and J lost 0, with 7 bases in between. The germline V gene encodes CDR1 MGHRA and CDR2 YSYEKL. As regards this clonotype: Its antigen is as yet unknown.

Sequencing was performed on cultured PBMCs, taken from culture after CMV antigen stimulation. The origin of this receptor is a human donor in good health (CMV status not recorded). Some clones in this sample may be carry-over from other donors' samples. The V call is TRBV4-1, the J call TRBJ2-1; D is unresolved. The CDR3 reads CASSQARGSYNEQFF. DNA for the CDR3: TGCGCCAGCAGCCAAGCCCGTGGCTCCTACAATGAGCAGTTCTTC.